This T cell receptor (beta chain) was captured in a study of T-cell memory formation after mild COVID-19. Germline values: CDR1 MNHEY, CDR2 SVGAGI. The CDR3 totals 16 residues. J gave up 1 base and V 6 bases, and 7 bases lay outside the gene matches. TCRdb re-derived calls from the 5' RACE reads in MiXCR, one entry per CDR3 protein. Of about 250,000 distinct CDR3 sequences listed, about a sixth are singletons. The source is a young man who had mild COVID-19 (a few samples of this study predate the infection). Cell type and time point are not known. The chain joins TRBV6-5 to TRBJ1-5; 9 bases are shared with TRBD1. Sequencing input: PBMCs or a T cell subset sorted from them (not recorded which). CDR3 sequence (DNA): TGTGCCAGCAGCCTTACACAGGGGGCGAGCAATCAGCCCCAGCATTTT. This sequence encodes CASSLTQGASNQPQHF.